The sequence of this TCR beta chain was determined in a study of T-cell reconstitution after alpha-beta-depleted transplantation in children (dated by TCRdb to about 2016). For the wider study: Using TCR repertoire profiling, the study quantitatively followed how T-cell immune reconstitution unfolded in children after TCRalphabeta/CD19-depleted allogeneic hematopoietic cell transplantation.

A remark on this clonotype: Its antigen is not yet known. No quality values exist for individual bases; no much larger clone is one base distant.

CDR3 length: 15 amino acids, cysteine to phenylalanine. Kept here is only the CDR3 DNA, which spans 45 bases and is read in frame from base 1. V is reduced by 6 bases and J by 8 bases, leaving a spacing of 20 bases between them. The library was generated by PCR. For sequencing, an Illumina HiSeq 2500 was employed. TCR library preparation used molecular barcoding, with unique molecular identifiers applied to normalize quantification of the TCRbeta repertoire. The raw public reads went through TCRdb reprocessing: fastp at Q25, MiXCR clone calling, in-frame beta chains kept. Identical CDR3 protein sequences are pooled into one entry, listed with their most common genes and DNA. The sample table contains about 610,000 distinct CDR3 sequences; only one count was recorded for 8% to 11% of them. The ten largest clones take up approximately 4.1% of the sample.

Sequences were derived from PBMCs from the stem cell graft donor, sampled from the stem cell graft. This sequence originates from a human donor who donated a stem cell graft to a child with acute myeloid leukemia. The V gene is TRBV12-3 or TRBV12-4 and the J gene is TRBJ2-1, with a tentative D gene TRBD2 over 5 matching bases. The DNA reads TGTGCCAGCAGCCCACTGGGAGAGGCAATAGATGAGCAGTTCTTC. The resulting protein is CASSPLGEAIDEQFF.